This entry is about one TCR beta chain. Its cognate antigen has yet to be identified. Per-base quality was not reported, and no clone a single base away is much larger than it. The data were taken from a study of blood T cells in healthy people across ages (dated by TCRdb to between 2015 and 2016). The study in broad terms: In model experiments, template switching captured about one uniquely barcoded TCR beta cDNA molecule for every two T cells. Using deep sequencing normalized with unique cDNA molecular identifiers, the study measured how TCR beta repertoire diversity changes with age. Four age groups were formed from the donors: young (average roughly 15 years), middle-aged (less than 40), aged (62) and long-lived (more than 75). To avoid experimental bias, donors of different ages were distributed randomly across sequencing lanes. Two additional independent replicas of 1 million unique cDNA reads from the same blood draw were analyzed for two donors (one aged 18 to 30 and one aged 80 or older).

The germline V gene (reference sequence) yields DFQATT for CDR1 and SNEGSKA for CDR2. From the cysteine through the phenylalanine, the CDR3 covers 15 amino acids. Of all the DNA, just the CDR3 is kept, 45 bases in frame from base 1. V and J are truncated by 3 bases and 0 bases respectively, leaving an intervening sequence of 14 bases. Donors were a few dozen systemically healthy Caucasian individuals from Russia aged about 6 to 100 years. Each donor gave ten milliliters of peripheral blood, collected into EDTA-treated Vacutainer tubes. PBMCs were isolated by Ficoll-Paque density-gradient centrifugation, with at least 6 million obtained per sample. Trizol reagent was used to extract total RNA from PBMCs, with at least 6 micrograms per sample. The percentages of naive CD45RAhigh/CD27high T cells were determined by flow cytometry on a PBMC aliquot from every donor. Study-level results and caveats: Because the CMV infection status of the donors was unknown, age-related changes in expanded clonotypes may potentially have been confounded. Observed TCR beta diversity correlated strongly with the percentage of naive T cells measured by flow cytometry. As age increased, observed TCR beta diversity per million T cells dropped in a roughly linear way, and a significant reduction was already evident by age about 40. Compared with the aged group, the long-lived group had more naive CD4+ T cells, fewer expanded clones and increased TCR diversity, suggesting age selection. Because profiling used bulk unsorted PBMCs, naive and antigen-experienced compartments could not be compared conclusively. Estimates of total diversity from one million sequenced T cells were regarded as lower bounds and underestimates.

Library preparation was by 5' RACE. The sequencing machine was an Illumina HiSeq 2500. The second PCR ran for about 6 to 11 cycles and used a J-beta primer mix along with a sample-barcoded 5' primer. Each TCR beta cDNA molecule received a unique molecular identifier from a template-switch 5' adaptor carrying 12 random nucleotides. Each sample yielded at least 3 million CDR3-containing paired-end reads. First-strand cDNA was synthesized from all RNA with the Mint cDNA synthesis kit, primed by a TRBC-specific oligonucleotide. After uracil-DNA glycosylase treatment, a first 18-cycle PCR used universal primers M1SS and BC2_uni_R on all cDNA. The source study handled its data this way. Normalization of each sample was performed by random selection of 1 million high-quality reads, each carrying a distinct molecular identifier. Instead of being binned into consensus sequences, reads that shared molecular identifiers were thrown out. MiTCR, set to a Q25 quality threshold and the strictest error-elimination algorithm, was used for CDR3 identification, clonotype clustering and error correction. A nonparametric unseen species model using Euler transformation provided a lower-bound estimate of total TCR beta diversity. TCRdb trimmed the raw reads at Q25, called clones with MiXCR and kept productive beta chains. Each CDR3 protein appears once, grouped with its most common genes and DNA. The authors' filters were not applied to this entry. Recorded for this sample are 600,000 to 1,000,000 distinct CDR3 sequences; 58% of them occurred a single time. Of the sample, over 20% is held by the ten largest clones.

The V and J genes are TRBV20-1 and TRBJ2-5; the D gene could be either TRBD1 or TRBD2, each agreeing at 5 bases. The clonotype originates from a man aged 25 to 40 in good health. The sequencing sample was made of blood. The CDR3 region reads CSASGTTTYQETQYF. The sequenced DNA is TGCAGTGCTAGCGGGACCACTACTTACCAAGAGACCCAGTACTTC.